The 28 T cell receptor beta chains given below trace back to one sample, sequenced in a study of PD-1 blockade in classical Hodgkin lymphoma. TCRdb's table, derived via immunoSEQ multiplex PCR, lists solely in-frame clones and lacks some. The sample contains 15,000 to 20,000 clones, 80% of which appear only once. Noted time point: cycle 4 day 1 (C4D1), after six to seven weeks of nivolumab. There was relapse after autologous stem cell transplantation in every patient, and there was variation in brentuximab vedotin exposure. The specimen was peripheral blood mononuclear cells (PBMCs), collected before the fourth cycle of nivolumab. The receptors come from a human donor with classical Hodgkin lymphoma.

The chain couples TRBV9 to TRBJ1-1, with 7 bases fitting TRBD1. The CDR3 runs 15 residues. The germline CDR1 and CDR2 sequences are SGDLS and YYNGEE. With V trimmed by 4 bases and J by 0 bases, 6 bases remained unmatched. CDR3 sequence: CASSSSTGMNTEAFF. DNA of the CDR3: TGTGCCAGCAGCTCGTCGACAGGGATGAACACTGAAGCTTTCTTT. Full variable domain (remainder filled in from reference TRBV9 and TRBJ1-1): DSGVTQTPKHLITATGQRVTLRCSPRSGDLSVYWYQQSLDQGLQFLIQYYNGEERAKGNILERFSAQQFPDLHSELNLSSLELGDSALYFCASSSSTGMNTEAFFGQGTRLTVV.

This chain links TRBV4-2 with TRBJ2-7; D may be TRBD2 (7 bases). Germline lookup yields CDR1 LGHNA and CDR2 YNFKEQ. Trimming shortened V by 5 bases and J by 3 bases, and 17 bases separated the two germline ends. This CDR3 has 15 amino acids. In DNA, the CDR3 is TGTGCCAGCAGCTCCATTGGAGGGGGGGACTACGAGCAGTACGTC. This encodes CASSSIGGGDYEQYV.

V usage is TRBV19 and J usage is TRBJ1-5, with TRBD1 matching over 8 bases. This CDR3 contains 15 residues. Trimming removed 5 bases from V and 5 bases from J; junction bases left unmatched: 8. The V gene's germline CDR1 is LNHDA and CDR2 SQIVND (reference sequence). The CDR3: CASSLGDRLHQPQHF. CDR3 nucleotides: TGTGCCAGTAGTCTTGGGGACAGGCTGCATCAGCCCCAGCATTTT.

J is TRBJ1-1 and V is TRBV6-6; unclear D gene. CDR3 size: 15 residues. V lost 0 bases and J lost 1, with 9 bases in between. CDR1 is MNHNY and CDR2 is SVGAGI in the germline V gene (reference sequence). The CDR3 spells CASSYSNSPNTEAFF. As DNA, the CDR3 is TGTGCCAGCAGTTACTCGAACAGCCCGAACACTGAAGCTTTCTTT.

The V and J genes are TRBV29-1 and TRBJ2-3; D unclear. This CDR3 has 12 residues. The germline V and J ends were trimmed by 4 bases and 0 bases, with 5 bases remaining between them. The germline V gene encodes CDR1 SQVTM and CDR2 ANQGSEA. The CDR3 here is CSVGRSTDTQYF. Written as DNA, the CDR3 is TGCAGCGTTGGCCGTAGCACAGATACGCAGTATTTT.

The sample holds a few counts of this clone. J is TRBJ2-5 and V is TRBV5-1; TRBD1 is a possible D gene (7 bases). The CDR3 has 14 residues. With 5 bases removed from V and 1 base from J, the gap between germline ends came to 12 bases. Germline V gene sequence: CDR1 SGHRS, CDR2 YFSETQ. This chain's CDR3 is CASSQGGPQETQYF. Here the CDR3 DNA reads TGCGCCAGCAGTCAGGGGGGCCCCCAAGAGACCCAGTACTTC.

CDR3 region: CASSLGGGQGYTF. The CDR3 nucleotides are TGTGCCAGCAGCTTAGGCGGGGGCCAGGGCTACACCTTC. The chain links TRBV7-2 to TRBJ1-2; weak D call: TRBD1 (6 bases). Germline CDR1 is SGHTA and CDR2 is FQGNSA. The V end lost 1 base, the J end lost 8 bases, and 11 bases lay between the germline ends. This CDR3 is 13 amino acids long.

The chain recombines TRBV7-2 with TRBJ2-7; D uncertain. Germline assignment: CDR1 SGHTA and CDR2 FQGNSA. Trimming left V 4 bases short and J 2 bases short, with 12 bases between. The CDR3 is 14 amino acids. The CDR3 DNA follows: TGTGCCAGCAGCTCCCCGGCATCCCCCTACGAGCAGTACTTC. Its protein product is CASSSPASPYEQYF. The variable domain in full, completed from reference TRBV7-2 and TRBJ2-7, reads GAGVSQSPSNKVTEKGKDVELRCDPISGHTALYWYRQSLGQGLEFLIYFQGNSAPDKSGLPSDRFSAERTGGSVSTLTIQRTQQEDSAVYLCASSSPASPYEQYFGPGTRLTVT.

V gene TRBV15 combines with J gene TRBJ2-1; 10 bases are a match to TRBD2. The CDR3 extends over 17 amino acids. With V trimmed by 0 bases and J by 5 bases, 7 bases remained unmatched. Germline loops: CDR1 LNHNV, CDR2 YYDKDF (reference sequence). CDR3 nucleotide sequence: TGTGCCACCAGCAGAGATCTTGGGACTAGCGCCCACAATGAGCAGTTCTTC. This translates into CATSRDLGTSAHNEQFF.

V is TRBV2 and J is TRBJ1-2, with D perhaps matching TRBD1 (6 bases). Germline V gene data show CDR1 as SNHLY and CDR2 as FYNNEI. CDR3 length equals 13 residues. V lost 8 bases and J lost 3, with 13 bases in between. CDR3 sequence (DNA): TGTGCCAGCCAGGTGGGGGCAGACTATGGCTACACCTTC. Translation gives CASQVGADYGYTF.

This clone was observed once. The rearrangement uses TRBV20-1 and TRBJ1-1; no reliable D call. The ends were cut back, 6 bases at V and 8 bases at J, with 10 bases in the middle. Germline-derived CDR1 and CDR2 are DFQATT and SNEGSKA (reference sequence). This CDR3 region has 10 residues. The DNA for the CDR3 is TGCAGTGCATTAAATGAAGAAGCTTTCTTT. This encodes CSALNEEAFF.

The sample holds one count of this clone. The chain employs TRBV14 and TRBJ2-7; 7 nucleotides align to TRBD2. The germline V gene encodes CDR1 SGHDN and CDR2 FVKESK. The CDR3 consists of 14 residues. J gave up 6 bases and V 4 bases, and 9 bases lay outside the gene matches. The CDR3, as DNA: TGTGCCAGCAGCCCAGGACTAGTTAGGAGCGAGCAGTACTTC. Translating it yields CASSPGLVRSEQYF.

The V and J genes are TRBV5-1 and TRBJ2-5, with D hard to call. V gave up 1 base and J gave up 8 bases, with 15 bases separating them. Germline CDR1 is SGHRS and CDR2 is YFSETQ. This CDR3 contains 14 residues. CDR3 residues: CASSLRTGQVTQYF. The CDR3 DNA reads TGCGCCAGCAGCTTGAGGACCGGGCAAGTAACCCAGTACTTC.

The chain has TRBV28 and TRBJ1-2, with TRBD1 matching over 9 bases. V lost 5 bases and J lost 8; bases outside the gene matches: 3. This CDR3 is 12 amino acids long. Germline lookup yields CDR1 MDHEN and CDR2 SYDVKM. CDR3 bases: TGTGCCAGCAGTACAGGGGGCGAAGGCTACACCTTC. Translation: CASSTGGEGYTF.

The V and J genes are TRBV30 and TRBJ2-2, with D possibly TRBD1 on 6 matching bases. This CDR3 has 15 amino acids. Germline loops: CDR1 GTSNPN, CDR2 SVGIG (reference sequence). Trimming cost V 3 bases and J 2 bases, with 13 bases left between them. CDR3 amino acids: CAWRRGGLNTGELFF. For the CDR3, the DNA is TGTGCCTGGAGGCGAGGGGGATTAAACACCGGGGAGCTGTTTTTT.

The rearrangement uses TRBV13 and TRBJ2-1; 14 bases align to TRBD2. The V gene's germline CDR1 is PRHDT and CDR2 FYEKMQ (reference sequence). This CDR3 contains 15 residues. Trimming at V came to 5 bases and at J to 7 bases, leaving 4 bases not matched to a gene. The CDR3 bases are TGTGCCAGCAGCCTGACTAGCGGGAGGGCAAATGAGCAGTTCTTC. It translates to CASSLTSGRANEQFF.

The J gene is TRBJ2-7, the V gene TRBV5-3; 7 bases align to TRBD1. TRBV5-3 is identified as an open reading frame with a role that is uncertain. CDR3 length: 16 amino acids. The junction had 13 bases not matched to a gene; V was cut back by 4 bases and J by 3 bases. This CDR3 reads CARSPRQGWKLYEQYF. CDR3 nucleotides: TGTGCCAGAAGCCCGAGACAGGGCTGGAAGCTCTACGAGCAGTACTTC.

This clone was observed a single time. The chain carries TRBV5-5 and TRBJ1-1, with TRBD1 identical over 10 bases. V lost 0 bases to trimming and J lost 4 bases; unmatched junction nucleotides: 3. Germline CDR1 SGHKS, CDR2 YYEKEE (reference sequence). CDR3 length: 15 amino acids. This CDR3 is CASSLARTGGTEAFF. CDR3 nucleotides: TGTGCCAGCAGCTTGGCCCGGACAGGGGGCACTGAAGCTTTCTTT.

The chain carries TRBV7-2 and TRBJ2-1, with no clear D. V gave up 5 bases and J gave up 9 bases, with 14 bases separating them. CDR1 is SGHTA and CDR2 is FQGNSA in the germline V gene. This CDR3 is 13 amino acids long. In DNA form, the CDR3 reads TGTGCCAGCAGCCCCCGGTCTAGGGTTGAGCAGTTCTTC. This gives the protein CASSPRSRVEQFF.

Of note for this clone: One junction end disagrees with the germline gene, perhaps due to a read error. The rearrangement uses TRBV6-6 and TRBJ1-5, with 9 bases lining up with TRBD1. Germline V gives CDR1 MNHNY, CDR2 SVGAGI (reference sequence). The CDR3 length is 16 residues. The chain's CDR3 is CASSYYPGQGVQPQHF. For the CDR3, the DNA is TGTGCCAGCAGCTACTATCCGGGACAGGGAGTTCAGCCCCAGCATTTT.

The V and J genes are TRBV12-2 and TRBJ2-5; the D call in the table, TRBD1, was not verified against the DNA. TRBV12-2 is marked as a pseudogene. There are 14 residues in the CDR3. The CDR3 is CASRLTGGDETQYF. In nucleotides, the CDR3 is TGTGCAAGTCGATTGACAGGGGGCGACGAGACCCAGTACTTC.

This clone is deemed medium-sized (0.01 to 0.1%). V is TRBV9 and J is TRBJ1-6; D is uncertain. With 1 base removed from V and 8 bases from J, the gap between germline ends came to 10 bases. Germline V lookup: CDR1 SGDLS, CDR2 YYNGEE. This CDR3 region has 14 residues. In DNA, the CDR3 is TGTGCCAGCAGCGTACACGCCTCGGATTCACCCCTCCACTTT. Residues: CASSVHASDSPLHF.

There are a few counts of this clone. The chain combines TRBV18 with TRBJ2-5; 7 bases are a match to TRBD1. CDR3 length: 13 amino acids. Germline V lookup: CDR1 KGHSH, CDR2 LQKENI. Germline trimming cut 6 bases from V and 2 bases from J; bases unmatched to any gene: 3. CDR3 sequence (DNA): TGTGCCAGCTCCCAGGGACAGCAAGAGACCCAGTACTTC. Residues: CASSQGQQETQYF.

The V and J genes are TRBV28 and TRBJ2-4; the D gene is possibly TRBD2 (5 bases). This CDR3 is 16 amino acids long. CDR1 is MDHEN, CDR2 SYDVKM, per germline. Trimming stripped 4 bases from V and 0 bases from J, with 13 bases between. CDR3 coding DNA: TGTGCCAGCAGTTCGCCAGGACTGTTAGCCAAAAACATTCAGTACTTC. Protein: CASSSPGLLAKNIQYF.

The chain couples TRBV5-1 to TRBJ2-3; D possibly corresponds to TRBD2 (5 bases). The V gene lost 4 bases and the J gene lost 2 bases, with 11 bases spanning the gap. Germline CDR1 is SGHRS and CDR2 is YFSETQ. The CDR3 length is 14 residues. The CDR3 DNA sequence: TGCGCCAGCAGCGAGTTCGGGAACACAGATACGCAGTATTTT. Amino acids: CASSEFGNTDTQYF.

The CDR3: CASTPRPGAETQYF. The DNA for the CDR3 is TGTGCCAGCACCCCCAGGCCAGGGGCAGAGACCCAGTACTTC. This chain links TRBV6-1 with TRBJ2-5, with D maybe TRBD1 (6 bases). In germline, CDR1 is MNHNS, CDR2 SASEGT. The length of the CDR3 is 14 residues. With 7 bases removed from V and 4 bases from J, the gap between germline ends came to 16 bases.

The chain employs TRBV7-6 and TRBJ2-1, with a tentative D call TRBD1 (6 bases). Germline V gene sequence: CDR1 SGHVS, CDR2 FNYEAQ. The CDR3 has 16 amino acids. V shed 5 bases and J shed 4 bases, with 18 bases lying between them. The CDR3 bases are TGTGCCAGCAGCCTTTGGGGGCGGGTAGTATACAATGAGCAGTTCTTC. Its protein product is CASSLWGRVVYNEQFF.

The chain combines TRBV30 with TRBJ2-2; D may be TRBD2 (6 bases). This CDR3 contains 16 residues. The V and J ends lost 2 bases and 4 bases respectively, with 17 bases between them. Germline values: CDR1 GTSNPN, CDR2 SVGIG (reference sequence). As DNA, the CDR3 is TGTGCCTGGAGTACCGGAGGGCAGGGCGGCACCGGGGAGCTGTTTTTT. Protein: CAWSTGGQGGTGELFF.